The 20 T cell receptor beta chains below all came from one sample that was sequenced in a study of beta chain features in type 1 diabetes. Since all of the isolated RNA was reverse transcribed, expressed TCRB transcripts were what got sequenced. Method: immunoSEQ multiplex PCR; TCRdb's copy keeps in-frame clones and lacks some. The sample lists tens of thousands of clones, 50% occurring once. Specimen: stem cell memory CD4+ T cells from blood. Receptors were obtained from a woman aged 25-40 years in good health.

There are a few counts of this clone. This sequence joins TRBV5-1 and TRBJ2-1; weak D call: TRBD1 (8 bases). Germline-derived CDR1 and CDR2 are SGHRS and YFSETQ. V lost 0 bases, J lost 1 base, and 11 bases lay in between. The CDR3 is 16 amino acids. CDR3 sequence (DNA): TGCGCCAGCAGCTTGGAACAGGGGGGGTCCTACAATGAGCAGTTCTTC. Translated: CASSLEQGGSYNEQFF.

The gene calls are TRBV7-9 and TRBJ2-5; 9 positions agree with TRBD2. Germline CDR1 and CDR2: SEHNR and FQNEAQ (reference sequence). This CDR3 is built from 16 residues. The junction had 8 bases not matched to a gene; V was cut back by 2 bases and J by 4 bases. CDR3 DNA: TGTGCCAGCAGCTTATCTCTAGCGGGGTCATCAGAGACCCAGTACTTC. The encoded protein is CASSLSLAGSSETQYF. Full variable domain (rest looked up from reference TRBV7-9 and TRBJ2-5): DTGVSQNPRHKITKRGQNVTFRCDPISEHNRLYWYRQTLGQGPEFLTYFQNEAQLEKSRLLSDRFSAERPKGSFSTLEIQRTEQGDSAMYLCASSLSLAGSSETQYFGPGTRLLVL.

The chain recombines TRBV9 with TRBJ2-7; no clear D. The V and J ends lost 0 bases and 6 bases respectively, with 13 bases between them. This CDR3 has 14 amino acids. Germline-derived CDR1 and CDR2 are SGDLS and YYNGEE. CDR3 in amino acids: CASSVGSSYIEQYF. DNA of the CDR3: TGTGCCAGCAGCGTAGGTTCTAGTTACATCGAGCAGTACTTC.

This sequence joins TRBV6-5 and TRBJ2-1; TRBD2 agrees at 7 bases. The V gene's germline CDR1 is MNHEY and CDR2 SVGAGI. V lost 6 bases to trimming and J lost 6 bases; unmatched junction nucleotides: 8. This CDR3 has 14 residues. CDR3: CASRLASTRNEQFF. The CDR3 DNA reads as TGTGCCAGCAGACTAGCGTCGACTCGCAATGAGCAGTTCTTC.

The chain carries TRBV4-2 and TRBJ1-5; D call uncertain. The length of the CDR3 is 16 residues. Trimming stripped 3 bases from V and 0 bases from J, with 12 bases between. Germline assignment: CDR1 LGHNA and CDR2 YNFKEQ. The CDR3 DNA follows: TGTGCCAGCAGCCAGGCCGACAAAATTAGCAATCAGCCCCAGCATTTT. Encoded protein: CASSQADKISNQPQHF.

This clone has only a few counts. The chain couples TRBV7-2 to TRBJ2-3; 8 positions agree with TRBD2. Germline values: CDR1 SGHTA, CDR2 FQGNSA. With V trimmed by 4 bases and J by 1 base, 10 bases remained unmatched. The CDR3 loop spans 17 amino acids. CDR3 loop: CASSSLGAGARTDTQYF. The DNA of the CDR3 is TGTGCCAGCAGCTCTCTGGGAGCGGGAGCTCGCACAGATACGCAGTATTTT.

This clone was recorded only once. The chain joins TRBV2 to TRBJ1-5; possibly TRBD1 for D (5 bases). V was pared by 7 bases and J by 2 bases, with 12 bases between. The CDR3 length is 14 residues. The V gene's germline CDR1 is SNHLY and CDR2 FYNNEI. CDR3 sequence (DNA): TGTGCCAGCACTCCAGGGTTGGGCAATCAGCCCCAGCATTTT. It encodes CASTPGLGNQPQHF.

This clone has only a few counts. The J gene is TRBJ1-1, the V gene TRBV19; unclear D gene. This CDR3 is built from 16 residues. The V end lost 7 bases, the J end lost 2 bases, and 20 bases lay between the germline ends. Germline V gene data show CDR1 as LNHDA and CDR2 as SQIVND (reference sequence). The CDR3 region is CASIREVESRNTEAFF. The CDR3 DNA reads TGTGCCAGTATAAGGGAGGTCGAGAGTCGAAACACTGAAGCTTTCTTT.

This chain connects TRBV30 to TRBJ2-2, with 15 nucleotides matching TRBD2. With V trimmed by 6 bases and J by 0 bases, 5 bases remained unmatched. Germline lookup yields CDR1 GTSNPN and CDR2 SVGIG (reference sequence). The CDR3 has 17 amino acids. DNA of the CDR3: TGTGCCTGCTGGACTAGCGGGAGGGCCTCGAACACCGGGGAGCTGTTTTTT. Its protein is CACWTSGRASNTGELFF. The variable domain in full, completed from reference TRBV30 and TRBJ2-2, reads SQTIHQWPATLVQPVGSPLSLECTVEGTSNPNLYWYRQAAGRGLQLLFYSVGIGQISSEVPQNLSASRPQDRQFILSSKKLLLSDSGFYLCACWTSGRASNTGELFFGEGSRLTVL.

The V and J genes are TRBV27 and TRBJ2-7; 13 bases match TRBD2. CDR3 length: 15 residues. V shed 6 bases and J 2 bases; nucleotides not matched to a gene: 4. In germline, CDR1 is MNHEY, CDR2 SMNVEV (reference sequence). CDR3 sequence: CASSRTSGSPYEQYF. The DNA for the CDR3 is TGTGCCAGCAGCAGGACTAGCGGGAGCCCCTACGAGCAGTACTTC.

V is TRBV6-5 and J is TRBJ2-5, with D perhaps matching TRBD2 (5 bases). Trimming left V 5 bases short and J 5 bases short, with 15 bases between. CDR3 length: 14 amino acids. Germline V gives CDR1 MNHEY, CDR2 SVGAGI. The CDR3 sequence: CASSALGRRETQYF. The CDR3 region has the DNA TGTGCCAGCAGTGCCCTAGGTAGGAGGGAGACCCAGTACTTC.

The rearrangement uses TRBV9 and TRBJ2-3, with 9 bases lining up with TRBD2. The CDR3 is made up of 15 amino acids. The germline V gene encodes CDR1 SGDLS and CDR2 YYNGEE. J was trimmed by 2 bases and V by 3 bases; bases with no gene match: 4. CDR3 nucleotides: TGTGCCAGCAGCGAAACTAGCGGGTCCACAGATACGCAGTATTTT. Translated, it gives CASSETSGSTDTQYF.

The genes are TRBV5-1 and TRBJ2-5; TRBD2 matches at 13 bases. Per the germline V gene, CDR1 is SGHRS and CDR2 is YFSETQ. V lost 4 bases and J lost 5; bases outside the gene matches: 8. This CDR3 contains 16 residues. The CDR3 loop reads CASSIGLAGAVETQYF. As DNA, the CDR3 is TGCGCCAGCAGCATCGGACTAGCGGGAGCAGTTGAGACCCAGTACTTC.

Written as DNA, the CDR3 is TGTGCCAGCAGCGGGACAGGGTTCGCCACAGATACGCAGTATTTT. Protein product: CASSGTGFATDTQYF. The genes are TRBV7-9 and TRBJ2-3; TRBD1 matches 9 bases. This CDR3 comprises 15 residues. The V gene end was trimmed by 5 bases and the J gene end by 2 bases; junction bases not matched to a gene: 5. CDR1 is SEHNR and CDR2 is FQNEAQ in the germline V gene (reference sequence).

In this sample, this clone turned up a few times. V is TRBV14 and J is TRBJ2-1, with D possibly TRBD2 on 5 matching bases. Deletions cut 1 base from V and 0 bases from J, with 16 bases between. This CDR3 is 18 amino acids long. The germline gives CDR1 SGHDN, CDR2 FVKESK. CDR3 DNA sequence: TGTGCCAGCAGCCAAGCTTGGGAGCGAAAAAGCTCCTACAATGAGCAGTTCTTC. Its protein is CASSQAWERKSSYNEQFF.

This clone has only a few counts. The CDR3 nucleotides are TGTGCCAGCAGCTTTCAGTCGTCCGATGGCTACACCTTC. Amino acids: CASSFQSSDGYTF. V and J are TRBV5-6 and TRBJ1-2; no definite D call. CDR1 and CDR2 (germline): SGHDT, YYEEEE. V was shortened by 2 bases and J by 6 bases, with 11 bases between the two germline ends. CDR3 length: 13 amino acids. The full variable domain, with the rest looked up from reference TRBV5-6 and TRBJ1-2, is DAGVTQSPTHLIKTRGQQVTLRCSPKSGHDTVSWYQQALGQGPQFIFQYYEEEERQRGNFPDRFSGHQFPNYSSELNVNALLLGDSALYLCASSFQSSDGYTFGSGTRLTVV.

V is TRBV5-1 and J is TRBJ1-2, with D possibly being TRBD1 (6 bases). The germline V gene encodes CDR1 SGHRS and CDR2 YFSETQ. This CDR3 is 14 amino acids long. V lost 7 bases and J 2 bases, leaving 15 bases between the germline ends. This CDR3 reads CASSTDGTNYGYTF. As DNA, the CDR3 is TGCGCCAGCTCCACAGACGGGACAAACTATGGCTACACCTTC. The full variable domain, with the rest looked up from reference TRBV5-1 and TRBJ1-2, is KAGVTQTPRYLIKTRGQQVTLSCSPISGHRSVSWYQQTPGQGLQFLFEYFSETQRNKGNFPGRFSGRQFSNSRSEMNVSTLELGDSALYLCASSTDGTNYGYTFGSGTRLTVV.

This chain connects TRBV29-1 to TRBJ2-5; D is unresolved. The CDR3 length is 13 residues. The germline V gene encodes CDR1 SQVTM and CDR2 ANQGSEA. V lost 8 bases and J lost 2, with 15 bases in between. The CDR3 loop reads CSSSGQPQETQYF. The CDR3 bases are TGCAGCTCTTCTGGGCAGCCTCAAGAGACCCAGTACTTC.

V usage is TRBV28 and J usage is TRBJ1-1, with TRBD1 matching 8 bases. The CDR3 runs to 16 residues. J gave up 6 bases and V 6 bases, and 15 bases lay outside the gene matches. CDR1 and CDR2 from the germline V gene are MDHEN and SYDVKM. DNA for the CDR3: TGTGCCAGCAGCCCAAACGGGGGCAGGGGGCTATCTGAAGCTTTCTTT. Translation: CASSPNGGRGLSEAFF.

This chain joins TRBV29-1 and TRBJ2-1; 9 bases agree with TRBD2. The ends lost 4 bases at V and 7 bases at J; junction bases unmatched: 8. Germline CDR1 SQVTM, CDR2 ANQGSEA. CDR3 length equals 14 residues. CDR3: CSVVRLAGSNEQFF. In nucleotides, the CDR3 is TGCAGCGTTGTTCGGCTAGCGGGATCGAATGAGCAGTTCTTC.